The rows below give T cell receptor beta chains drawn from one sample of a study of blood T cell repertoires in COVID-19. TCRdb's table, derived via immunoSEQ multiplex PCR, lists solely in-frame clones and lacks some. The table lists some 290,000 clones, roughly 90% of them singletons. The sample consisted of peripheral blood. These receptors were collected from a woman aged 25 to 45 with COVID-19, enrolled during active disease. Both conserved end residues are part of each CDR3. A D gene is named only where the DNA matches it firmly. Size values are once, few and many counts, or a class for expanded clones, and some rows have none.

cdr3_aa: CASSQGTGRTGELFF
cdr3_nt: TGTGCCAGCAGCCAAGGGACAGGGCGAACCGGGGAGCTGTTTTTT
d_call: TRBD1
j_call: TRBJ2-2
v_call: TRBV3-1/TRBV3-2
clone_size: NA

cdr3_aa: CASSWAGATDTQYF
cdr3_nt: TGTGCCAGCAGCTGGGCAGGGGCCACAGATACGCAGTATTTT
d_call: NA
j_call: TRBJ2-3
v_call: TRBV11-2
clone_size: NA

cdr3_aa: CAWTLLPREGNTIYF
cdr3_nt: TGTGCCTGGACCCTCCTTCCGAGGGAGGGAAACACCATATATTTT
d_call: NA
j_call: TRBJ1-3
v_call: TRBV30
clone_size: NA

cdr3_aa: CASSSLRGQDTEAFF
cdr3_nt: TGTGCCAGCAGTTCCTTACGGGGACAGGACACTGAAGCTTTCTTT
d_call: TRBD1
j_call: TRBJ1-1
v_call: TRBV28
clone_size: few

cdr3_aa: CASSSPEGEAFF
cdr3_nt: TGTGCCAGCAGTTCCCCGGAGGGTGAAGCTTTCTTT
d_call: NA
j_call: TRBJ1-1
v_call: TRBV28
clone_size: NA

cdr3_aa: CASRLGGPGSEQYF
cdr3_nt: TGTGCCAGCAGGTTAGGGGGCCCGGGGAGCGAGCAGTACTTC
d_call: TRBD1
j_call: TRBJ2-7
v_call: TRBV27
clone_size: NA

cdr3_aa: CAAVPAGNNEQFF
cdr3_nt: TGTGCCGCGGTCCCGGCGGGGAACAATGAGCAGTTCTTC
d_call: NA
j_call: TRBJ2-1
v_call: TRBV2
clone_size: NA

cdr3_aa: CASSPSTSGRASNEQFF
cdr3_nt: TGCGCCAGCAGCCCGTCTACTAGCGGGAGGGCCTCCAATGAGCAGTTCTTC
d_call: TRBD2
j_call: TRBJ2-1
v_call: TRBV5-1
clone_size: NA

cdr3_aa: CASSERRASGIQPQHF
cdr3_nt: TGTGCCAGCAGTGAAAGGCGGGCCAGTGGGATTCAGCCCCAGCATTTT
d_call: NA
j_call: TRBJ1-5
v_call: TRBV2
clone_size: NA

cdr3_aa: CATIQGLREKLFF
cdr3_nt: TGCGCCACCATACAGGGCTTACGGGAAAAACTGTTTTTT
d_call: NA
j_call: TRBJ1-4
v_call: TRBV10-1
clone_size: once

cdr3_aa: CASSFTRDTDTQYF
cdr3_nt: TGTGCCAGCAGTTTTACCAGGGACACAGATACGCAGTATTTT
d_call: NA
j_call: TRBJ2-3
v_call: TRBV28
clone_size: NA

cdr3_aa: CASSLGGQTYEQYF
cdr3_nt: TGCGCCAGCAGCTTGGGAGGACAAACCTACGAGCAGTACTTC
d_call: NA
j_call: TRBJ2-7
v_call: TRBV5-1
clone_size: NA

cdr3_aa: CAWTGSGNQPQHF
cdr3_nt: TGTGCCTGGACGGGCAGCGGTAATCAGCCCCAGCATTTT
d_call: NA
j_call: TRBJ1-5
v_call: TRBV30
clone_size: NA

cdr3_aa: CASSLVSLTSGRRTGELFF
cdr3_nt: TGTGCCAGCAGCTTAGTTTCTCTGACTAGCGGGAGGCGCACCGGGGAGCTGTTTTTT
d_call: TRBD2
j_call: TRBJ2-2
v_call: TRBV11-3
clone_size: NA

cdr3_aa: CASSASTGVNYGYTF
cdr3_nt: TGTGCCAGCAGCGCCTCGACAGGGGTAAACTATGGCTACACCTTC
d_call: TRBD1
j_call: TRBJ1-2
v_call: TRBV9
clone_size: few

cdr3_aa: CASMSSVGGWQPQHF
cdr3_nt: TGTGCCAGTATGTCCTCAGTGGGGGGATGGCAGCCCCAGCATTTT
d_call: NA
j_call: TRBJ1-5
v_call: TRBV19
clone_size: NA

cdr3_aa: CASSFNGANEKLFF
cdr3_nt: TGTGCCAGCAGCTTTAATGGAGCTAATGAAAAACTGTTTTTT
d_call: NA
j_call: TRBJ1-4
v_call: TRBV11-2
clone_size: NA

cdr3_aa: CASSESGAKAGGFGEQFF
cdr3_nt: TGTGCCAGCAGTGAAAGCGGGGCGAAAGCGGGAGGGTTTGGAGAGCAGTTCTTC
d_call: TRBD2
j_call: TRBJ2-1
v_call: TRBV2
clone_size: NA

cdr3_aa: CASSQVLANEQFF
cdr3_nt: TGTGCCAGCAGCCAAGTATTAGCCAATGAGCAGTTCTTC
d_call: NA
j_call: TRBJ2-1
v_call: TRBV3-1/TRBV3-2
clone_size: NA

cdr3_aa: CASSLAKREFTDTQYF
cdr3_nt: TGTGCCAGCAGCTTAGCCAAGCGGGAGTTCACAGATACGCAGTATTTT
d_call: TRBD2
j_call: TRBJ2-3
v_call: TRBV5-4
clone_size: once

cdr3_aa: CASSLQGNYGYTF
cdr3_nt: TGTGCCAGCAGCTTACAGGGGAACTATGGCTACACCTTC
d_call: NA
j_call: TRBJ1-2
v_call: TRBV7-9
clone_size: NA

cdr3_aa: CASSSLHDSPSMAFF
cdr3_nt: TGTGCCAGCAGTTCCCTGCACGACAGCCCTAGTATGGCTTTCTTT
d_call: NA
j_call: TRBJ1-1
v_call: TRBV25-1
clone_size: NA

cdr3_aa: CAIRDRANYGYTF
cdr3_nt: TGTGCCATCAGGGACAGAGCTAACTATGGCTACACCTTC
d_call: NA
j_call: TRBJ1-2
v_call: TRBV10-3
clone_size: NA

cdr3_aa: CASSQDTSGRALHGEQFF
cdr3_nt: TGTGCCAGCAGCCAAGATACGAGCGGGAGGGCCCTACACGGCGAGCAGTTCTTC
d_call: TRBD2
j_call: TRBJ2-1
v_call: TRBV14
clone_size: NA

cdr3_aa: CASSRTSGSGQETQYF
cdr3_nt: TGTGCCAGCAGCCGGACTAGCGGGAGTGGTCAAGAGACCCAGTACTTC
d_call: TRBD2
j_call: TRBJ2-5
v_call: TRBV11-2
clone_size: NA

cdr3_aa: CASSARGPWAYEQYF
cdr3_nt: TGTGCCAGCAGCGCGAGGGGGCCGTGGGCCTACGAGCAGTACTTC
d_call: TRBD1
j_call: TRBJ2-7
v_call: TRBV3-1/TRBV3-2
clone_size: NA

cdr3_aa: CASSYLDRGTSPLHF
cdr3_nt: TGTGCCAGCAGTTACCTCGACAGGGGCACATCACCCCTCCACTTT
d_call: TRBD1
j_call: TRBJ1-6
v_call: TRBV6-5
clone_size: once

cdr3_aa: CASSARDSSYEQYF
cdr3_nt: TGTGCCAGCAGTGCCCGGGACAGCTCCTACGAGCAGTACTTC
d_call: TRBD1
j_call: TRBJ2-7
v_call: TRBV2
clone_size: NA

cdr3_aa: CASSYDDPRGELFF
cdr3_nt: TGTGCCAGCAGCTATGACGACCCTAGGGGGGAGCTGTTTTTT
d_call: NA
j_call: TRBJ2-2
v_call: TRBV7-9
clone_size: NA

cdr3_aa: CAWSEGQGWTEAFF
cdr3_nt: TGTGCCTGGAGCGAAGGACAGGGATGGACTGAAGCTTTCTTT
d_call: TRBD1
j_call: TRBJ1-1
v_call: TRBV30
clone_size: NA

cdr3_aa: CASSLALAGVHEQYF
cdr3_nt: TGTGCCAGCAGTTTAGCCCTAGCGGGAGTCCACGAGCAGTACTTC
d_call: TRBD2
j_call: TRBJ2-7
v_call: TRBV28
clone_size: NA

cdr3_aa: CATSDWTASGDTQYF
cdr3_nt: TGTGCCACCAGTGATTGGACAGCGAGCGGAGATACGCAGTATTTT
d_call: NA
j_call: TRBJ2-3
v_call: TRBV24-1
clone_size: NA

cdr3_aa: CASSKLALADHEQFF
cdr3_nt: TGTGCCAGCAGCAAACTTGCGCTAGCGGATCATGAGCAGTTCTTC
d_call: NA
j_call: TRBJ2-1
v_call: TRBV21-1
clone_size: few

cdr3_aa: CASSIRQNEQFF
cdr3_nt: TGTGCCAGTAGTATACGACAGAATGAGCAGTTCTTC
d_call: NA
j_call: TRBJ2-1
v_call: TRBV19
clone_size: NA

cdr3_aa: CASSHASGGREREKLFF
cdr3_nt: TGCGCCAGCAGCCACGCCAGCGGGGGCAGGGAAAGAGAAAAACTGTTTTTT
d_call: NA
j_call: TRBJ1-4
v_call: TRBV4-1
clone_size: NA

cdr3_aa: CASSRSQGAGTEAFF
cdr3_nt: TGTGCCAGCAGCCGTTCACAGGGGGCAGGCACTGAAGCTTTCTTT
d_call: TRBD1
j_call: TRBJ1-1
v_call: TRBV5-4
clone_size: NA

cdr3_aa: CSVEWRDSYNEQFF
cdr3_nt: TGCAGCGTTGAGTGGCGGGACTCCTACAATGAGCAGTTCTTC
d_call: NA
j_call: TRBJ2-1
v_call: TRBV29-1
clone_size: once

cdr3_aa: CASSFFLAGGQDTQYF
cdr3_nt: TGTGCCAGCAGCTTTTTTCTAGCGGGAGGGCAAGATACGCAGTATTTT
d_call: TRBD2
j_call: TRBJ2-3
v_call: TRBV9
clone_size: once